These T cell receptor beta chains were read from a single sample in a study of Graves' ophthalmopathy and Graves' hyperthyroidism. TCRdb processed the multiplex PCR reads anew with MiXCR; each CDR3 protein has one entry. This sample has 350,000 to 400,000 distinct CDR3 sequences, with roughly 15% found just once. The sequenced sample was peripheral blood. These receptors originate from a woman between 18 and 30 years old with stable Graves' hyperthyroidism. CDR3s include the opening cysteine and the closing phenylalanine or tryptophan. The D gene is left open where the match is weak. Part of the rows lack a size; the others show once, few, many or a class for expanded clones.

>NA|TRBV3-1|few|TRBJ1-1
TGTGCCGGCAGCGAACAGGGAACCATGAACACTGAAGCTTTCTTT
CAGSEQGTMNTEAFF
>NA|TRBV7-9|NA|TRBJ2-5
TGTGCCAGCAGCTTAGATAGGGAGAGCCAGTACTTC
CASSLDRESQYF
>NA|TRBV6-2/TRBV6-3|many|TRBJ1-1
TGTGCCAGCAGACGGGACTTTCCCATCATGAACACTGAAGCTTTCTTT
CASRRDFPIMNTEAFF
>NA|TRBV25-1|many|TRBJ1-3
TGTGCCAGCAGTCCTCGGTCCTCTGGAAACACCATATATTTT
CASSPRSSGNTIYF
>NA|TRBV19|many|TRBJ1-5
TGTGCCAGTACCCATCTCAGTCAGCCCCAGCATTTT
CASTHLSQPQHF
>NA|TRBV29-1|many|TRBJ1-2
TGCAGCGTCACAGGGTACAACTATGGCTACACCTTC
CSVTGYNYGYTF
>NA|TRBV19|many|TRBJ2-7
TGTGCCAGTAGTATCGTCCCCCGGGACGACGAGCAGTACTTC
CASSIVPRDDEQYF
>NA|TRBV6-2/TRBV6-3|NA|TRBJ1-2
TGTGCCAGCAGTCCTGACAGCCATAGTGGCTACACCTTC
CASSPDSHSGYTF
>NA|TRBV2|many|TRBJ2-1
TGTGCCAGCAGGACCCAAGGGCCGACCTACAATGAGCAGTTCTTC
CASRTQGPTYNEQFF
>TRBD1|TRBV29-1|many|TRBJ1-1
TGCAGCCCCGGGACAGGGATGAACACTGAAGCTTTCTTT
CSPGTGMNTEAFF
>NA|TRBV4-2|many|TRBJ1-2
TGTGCCAGCAGCCTGGGGGAGACCACTGCTAACTATGGCTACACCTTC
CASSLGETTANYGYTF
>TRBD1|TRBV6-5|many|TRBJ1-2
TGTGCCAGCAGTTCTTCAGGGGGGGTTAAGAATGGCTACACCTTC
CASSSSGGVKNGYTF
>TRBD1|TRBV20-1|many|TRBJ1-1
TGCAGTGCGACAGGGGGCTGGAACACTGAAGCTTTCTTT
CSATGGWNTEAFF
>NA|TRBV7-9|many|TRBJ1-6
TGTGCCAGCAGCTTAGCGAACAGTGTGAGCTATTCACCCCTCCACTTT
CASSLANSVSYSPLHF
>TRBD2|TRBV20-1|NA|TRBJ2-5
TGCAGTGCTATAGAGACTAGCGGGGGCCAAGAGACCCAGTACTTC
CSAIETSGGQETQYF
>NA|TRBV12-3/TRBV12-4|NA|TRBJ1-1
TGTGCCAGCAGCCAACACGGGGACGTTGAAGCTTTCTTT
CASSQHGDVEAFF
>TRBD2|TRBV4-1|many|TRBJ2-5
TGCGCCAGCAGCCAAGTTGGGCTAGCGGAAGAGACCCAGTACTTC
CASSQVGLAEETQYF
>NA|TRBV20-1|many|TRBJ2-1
TGCAGTGCTCAAAGATCTTTGGGCTTAAATGAGCAGTTCTTC
CSAQRSLGLNEQFF
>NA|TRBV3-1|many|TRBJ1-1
TGTGCCAGCAGCCCCACAGGGAGGACCACTGAAGCTTTCTTT
CASSPTGRTTEAFF
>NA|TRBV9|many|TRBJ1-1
TGTGCCAGCAGACCTCCTCCCCATGGAATGAACACTGAAGCTTTCTTT
CASRPPPHGMNTEAFF
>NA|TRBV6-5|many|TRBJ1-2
TGTGCCAGCAGTTACTGGGGGGGCAACTATGGCTACACCTTC
CASSYWGGNYGYTF
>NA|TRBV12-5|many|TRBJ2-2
TGTGCTAGTGGCCCAATTGATTCCGGGGAGCTGTTTTTT
CASGPIDSGELFF
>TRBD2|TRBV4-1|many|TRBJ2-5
TGCGCCAGCAGCCAAGTTGCAGCGGGGACTCAAGAGACCCAGTACTTC
CASSQVAAGTQETQYF
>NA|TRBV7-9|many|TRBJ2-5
TGTGCCAGCAGCGCTGGGACATCGACGGAGACCCAGTACTTC
CASSAGTSTETQYF
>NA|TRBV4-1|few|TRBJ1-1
TGCGCCAGCAGCCAAGAGAGTGAAGCTTTCTTT
CASSQESEAFF
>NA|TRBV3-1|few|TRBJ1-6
TGTGCCAGCAAGGTACAGGGTTCACCCCTCCACTTT
CASKVQGSPLHF
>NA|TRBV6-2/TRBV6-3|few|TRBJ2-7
TGTGCCAGCAGTTCGGATTTGGACGGAGACTCCTACGAGCAGTACTTC
CASSSDLDGDSYEQYF
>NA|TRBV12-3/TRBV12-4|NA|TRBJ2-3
TGTGCCAGCAGTCAAAGTGATTCCACAGATACGCAGTATTTT
CASSQSDSTDTQYF
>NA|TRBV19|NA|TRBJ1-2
TGTGCCAGTACCACCCAGGAGGGCTATGGCTACACCTTC
CASTTQEGYGYTF
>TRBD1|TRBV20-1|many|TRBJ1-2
TGCAGTGCTAAGGACAGGGGGCTGCCAAATGGCTACACCTTC
CSAKDRGLPNGYTF
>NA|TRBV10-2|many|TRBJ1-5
TGCGCCAGCACCTCCGGGAACCAGCCCCAGCATTTT
CASTSGNQPQHF
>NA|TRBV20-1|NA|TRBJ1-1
TGCAGTGCCCCCCCTAGTGCCAGATCGAACACTGAAGCTTTCTTT
CSAPPSARSNTEAFF
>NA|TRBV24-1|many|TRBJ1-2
TGTGCCACCAGTGATGTACAGGGCGATGCGAGCTATGGCTACACCTTC
CATSDVQGDASYGYTF
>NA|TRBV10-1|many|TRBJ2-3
TGCGCCAGCAGTGAAGACCCGACAGATACGCAGTATTTT
CASSEDPTDTQYF
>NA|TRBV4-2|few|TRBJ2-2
TGTGCCAGCAGCCAAGATGTATGGGGGGCCGGGGAGCTGTTTTTT
CASSQDVWGAGELFF
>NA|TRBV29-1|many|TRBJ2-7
TGCAGCGTTACCCACGCGGGACCTCGCTCCGAGCAGTACTTC
CSVTHAGPRSEQYF
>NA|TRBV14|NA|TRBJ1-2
TGTGCCAGCAGCCGAGCCGGTTATAACTATGGCTACACCTTC
CASSRAGYNYGYTF